Below are 31 T cell receptor beta chains sequenced from a single sample in a study of T cells in localized non-small cell lung cancer. TCRdb's copy holds only in-frame clones and misses some; the assay was immunoSEQ multiplex PCR. This table has about 1,300 clones, 20% to 25% appearing once. The sample consisted of normal lung tissue next to the tumor, taken before any cancer treatment. All receptors derive from a man between 40 and 70 years old with stage III squamous cell lung carcinoma.

This clone is judged large. J is TRBJ2-2 and V is TRBV19; no firm D call. The germline V and J ends were trimmed by 4 bases and 2 bases, with 5 bases remaining between them. The CDR3 contains 13 residues. Per germline, CDR1 LNHDA and CDR2 SQIVND (reference sequence). The CDR3 region has the DNA TGTGCCAGTAGTAACGTTAACACCGGGGAGCTGTTTTTT. Translated: CASSNVNTGELFF.

Relative to its sample, this clone is medium-sized. This sequence joins TRBV6-8 and TRBJ2-1; a possible D gene is TRBD1 (6 bases). Trimming stripped 9 bases from V and 5 bases from J, with 17 bases between. There are 14 residues in the CDR3. The germline V gene encodes CDR1 MNHGY and CDR2 SAAAGT. The CDR3 here is CARGGQRLDNEQFF. CDR3 in DNA: TGTGCCAGGGGCGGACAGCGGCTAGACAATGAGCAGTTCTTC.

This clone was counted between two and nine times. The chain uses TRBV7-5 and TRBJ2-2; the D call of TRBD2 is as the table states it, not checked on the DNA. TRBV7-5 is reported as a pseudogene. There are 17 residues in the CDR3. CDR3 nucleotide sequence: TGTGCCAGCAGCCCCGGCGGGGCGGGAGGGCACACCGGGGAGCTGTTTTTT. This translates into CASSPGGAGGHTGELFF.

This clone is termed large (0.1 to 1%). The chain carries TRBV30 and TRBJ1-2, with 7 bases identical to TRBD1. Unmatched junction bases numbered 19, after V lost 2 bases and J lost 4 bases. In germline, CDR1 is GTSNPN, CDR2 SVGIG (reference sequence). The CDR3 consists of 18 residues. In nucleotides, the CDR3 is TGTGCCTGGAGTCCGTTCCGGGACAGCCGGGGGGAGGGCTATGGCTACACCTTC. Translated, it gives CAWSPFRDSRGEGYGYTF.

V usage is TRBV28 and J usage is TRBJ1-2; D unclear. The V end was cut by 3 bases, the J end by 3 bases, with 8 bases between. From germline, CDR1 is MDHEN and CDR2 SYDVKM. The CDR3 totals 13 residues. The CDR3: CASSFYQYYGYTF. Written as DNA, the CDR3 is TGTGCCAGCAGTTTTTACCAATACTATGGCTACACCTTC.

This clone has only a few counts. The chain couples TRBV11-3 to TRBJ1-2, with 8 nucleotides matching TRBD1. The V gene end was trimmed by 4 bases and the J gene end by 4 bases; junction bases not matched to a gene: 5. The CDR3 totals 14 residues. Germline V gives CDR1 SGHNT, CDR2 YENEEA. DNA for the CDR3: TGTGCCAGCAGCTCGACAGGGGAGGCCTATGGCTACACCTTC. Residues: CASSSTGEAYGYTF.

V and J are TRBV12-5 and TRBJ1-1, with D uncertain. Per the germline V gene, CDR1 is LGHNT and CDR2 is FRNRAP. The CDR3 spans 12 residues. CDR3 amino acids: CASTLGMTEAFF. CDR3 nucleotides: TGTGCCAGCACCCTTGGGATGACTGAAGCTTTCTTT.

The chain recombines TRBV19 with TRBJ2-4; possibly TRBD1 for D (5 bases). The CDR3 covers 16 residues. Deletions cut 5 bases from V and 5 bases from J, with 19 bases between. The germline CDR1 and CDR2 sequences are LNHDA and SQIVND (reference sequence). CDR3: CASSPTTEKIENIQYF. CDR3 sequence (DNA): TGTGCCAGTAGTCCGACGACAGAGAAAATCGAAAACATTCAGTACTTC.

The chain is built from TRBV28 and TRBJ2-1, with D uncertain. This CDR3 spans 15 amino acids. The germline V gene has CDR1 MDHEN and CDR2 SYDVKM. Trimming shortened V by 8 bases and J by 1 base, and 15 bases separated the two germline ends. The CDR3 loop reads CASQTWVSSYNEQFF. CDR3 in DNA: TGTGCCAGCCAGACTTGGGTGTCGTCCTACAATGAGCAGTTCTTC. The full variable domain, with the rest looked up from reference TRBV28 and TRBJ2-1, is DVKVTQSSRYLVKRTGEKVFLECVQDMDHENMFWYRQDPGLGLRLIYFSYDVKMKEKGDIPEGYSVSREKKERFSLILESASTNQTSMYLCASQTWVSSYNEQFFGPGTRLTVL.

The gene calls are TRBV28 and TRBJ1-2; 7 nucleotides match TRBD1. The V gene's germline CDR1 is MDHEN and CDR2 SYDVKM. The J segment lost 5 bases and the V segment lost 6 bases, leaving 6 bases of the junction unmatched. The CDR3 covers 13 residues. CDR3 in DNA: TGTGCCAGCAGCCCGGAGGGGGCTTATGGCTACACCTTC. Its translation: CASSPEGAYGYTF.

This clone was observed a few times. This chain joins TRBV30 and TRBJ1-2; possibly TRBD1 for D (6 bases). The CDR3 is 13 residues long. The V and J ends lost 2 bases and 8 bases respectively, with 15 bases between them. CDR1 is GTSNPN and CDR2 is SVGIG in the germline V gene (reference sequence). CDR3 nucleotides: TGTGCCTGGAGTAGGCAGGGGCCGGGCGGCTACACCTTC. Amino acids: CAWSRQGPGGYTF.

The V gene is TRBV14, the J gene TRBJ2-5; D perhaps matches TRBD2 (6 bases). Trimming removed 3 bases at V and 5 bases at J, with 13 bases between. The CDR3 loop spans 14 amino acids. Germline V CDR1 and CDR2: SGHDN, FVKESK. The CDR3 DNA sequence: TGTGCCAGCAGCCACCCCGGGAGAGTGGAGACCCAGTACTTC. The encoded protein is CASSHPGRVETQYF.

The chain combines TRBV5-1 with TRBJ2-2; D remains ambiguous. The CDR3 is made up of 15 amino acids. The germline V gene encodes CDR1 SGHRS and CDR2 YFSETQ. Trimming removed 0 bases at V and 2 bases at J, with 8 bases between. CDR3 nucleotide sequence: TGCGCCAGCAGCTTGGGGACGGCAAACACCGGGGAGCTGTTTTTT. Residues: CASSLGTANTGELFF.

In its sample, this clone was seen a few times. V is TRBV1 and J is TRBJ2-5. TRBV1 is listed as a pseudogene. The CDR3 spans 15 residues. The CDR3 DNA follows: TGCGCCAGCAGCCCGTCCCATCCCCTCCGAGAGACCCAGTACTTC. It specifies CASSPSHPLRETQYF.

This chain joins TRBV19 and TRBJ1-5, with 7 bases that match TRBD1. Germline lookup yields CDR1 LNHDA and CDR2 SQIVND (reference sequence). Trimming took 5 bases from V and 8 from J; bases not matched to a gene: 12. The CDR3 consists of 15 residues. CDR3 amino acids: CASSAQTGAQEPQHF. For the CDR3, the DNA is TGTGCCAGTAGTGCACAAACAGGGGCCCAAGAGCCCCAGCATTTT.

In this sample, this clone is large (0.1 to 1%). The CDR3, as DNA: TGTGCCAGCAGCCCTCTCCCGAGTGGGGGGGAGCTGTTTTTT. It yields the protein CASSPLPSGGELFF. The V call is TRBV6-8, the J call TRBJ2-2, with D unclear. The V end was cut by 6 bases, the J end by 8 bases, with 16 bases between. The CDR3 sequence is 14 residues long. The germline V gene has CDR1 MNHGY and CDR2 SAAAGT.

In this sample, this clone turned up a few times. This CDR3 reads CASSPILAGGGGQYF. The CDR3 DNA reads TGTGCCAGCAGCCCGATACTAGCGGGAGGAGGTGGGCAGTACTTC. The J gene is TRBJ2-7, the V gene TRBV11-3; 12 bases match TRBD2. The ends lost 5 bases at V and 9 bases at J; junction bases unmatched: 11. CDR3 length equals 15 residues. The germline gives CDR1 SGHNT, CDR2 YENEEA.

This clone occurred a few times. The rearrangement links TRBV28 to TRBJ2-3; the D gene is possibly TRBD2 (6 bases). The CDR3 totals 14 residues. The ends were cut back, 8 bases at V and 0 bases at J, with 12 bases in the middle. Germline V gene sequence: CDR1 MDHEN, CDR2 SYDVKM. Here the CDR3 reads CASCLATSTDTQYF. CDR3 bases: TGTGCCAGCTGCCTAGCGACTAGCACAGATACGCAGTATTTT. Filled out from reference TRBV28 and TRBJ2-3, the complete variable domain reads DVKVTQSSRYLVKRTGEKVFLECVQDMDHENMFWYRQDPGLGLRLIYFSYDVKMKEKGDIPEGYSVSREKKERFSLILESASTNQTSMYLCASCLATSTDTQYFGPGTRLTVL.

By share, this clone counts as medium-sized. The J gene is TRBJ2-5, the V gene TRBV11-3; 7 bases fit TRBD1. The CDR3 covers 18 residues. Germline CDR1 SGHNT, CDR2 YENEEA. Trimming took 0 bases from V and 5 from J; bases not matched to a gene: 15. The CDR3 region has the DNA TGTGCCAGCAGCTTAGAAGGGCAGGGGGTCCTAGCAGGGGAGACCCAGTACTTC. Amino acids: CASSLEGQGVLAGETQYF.

By share, this clone ranks as medium-sized. This rearrangement joins TRBV6-8 to TRBJ2-2, with TRBD2 matching over 7 bases. Germline CDR1 reads MNHGY; CDR2 reads SAAAGT. The CDR3 length is 15 residues. With V trimmed by 0 bases and J by 4 bases, 2 bases remained unmatched. The CDR3 here is CASSYSSSGTGELFF. The CDR3 DNA sequence: TGTGCCAGCAGTTACTCGTCTAGCGGCACCGGGGAGCTGTTTTTT.

The rearrangement joins TRBV28 to TRBJ1-5, with a weak D call TRBD1 (5 bases). The germline CDR1 and CDR2 sequences are MDHEN and SYDVKM. CDR3 length: 14 amino acids. Trimming pared 6 bases from V and 5 bases from J, leaving 14 bases between. The CDR3 DNA is TGTGCCAGCAGACCCTTGGGGGAACATCAGCCCCAGCATTTT. Encoded protein: CASRPLGEHQPQHF.

By share of the sample, this clone is large (0.1 to 1%). The chain recombines TRBV7-1 with TRBJ2-6; D unresolved. TRBV7-1 is identified as an open reading frame with a role that is uncertain. This CDR3 is 13 amino acids long. Trimming removed 4 bases at V and 4 bases at J, with 5 bases between. The CDR3 sequence is CASSWVGANVLTF. The CDR3 nucleotides read TGTGCCAGCAGCTGGGTAGGGGCCAACGTCCTGACTTTC.

This clone was picked up a small number of times. V usage is TRBV28 and J usage is TRBJ2-3; D unclear. The CDR3 spans 14 residues. The ends were cut back, 2 bases at V and 2 bases at J, with 8 bases in the middle. CDR1 is MDHEN, CDR2 SYDVKM, per germline. The CDR3 DNA sequence: TGTGCCAGCAGTTTACAACCATTCACAGATACGCAGTATTTT. Protein: CASSLQPFTDTQYF. The entire variable domain, with the rest obtained from reference TRBV28 and TRBJ2-3, is as follows: DVKVTQSSRYLVKRTGEKVFLECVQDMDHENMFWYRQDPGLGLRLIYFSYDVKMKEKGDIPEGYSVSREKKERFSLILESASTNQTSMYLCASSLQPFTDTQYFGPGTRLTVL.

The rearrangement links TRBV6-8 to TRBJ2-7; D tentatively reads TRBD1 or TRBD2 (7 bases each). Per germline, CDR1 MNHGY and CDR2 SAAAGT. There are 15 residues in the CDR3. Trimming took 6 bases from V and 4 from J, leaving 19 bases between them. The chain's CDR3 is CASRSPGGESYEQYF. The DNA for the CDR3 is TGTGCCAGCAGGAGCCCAGGGGGGGAGTCTTACGAGCAGTACTTC.

There are a few counts of this clone. V is TRBV9 and J is TRBJ2-7; D unclear. This CDR3 has 14 residues. Germline CDR1 is SGDLS and CDR2 is YYNGEE. Deletions cut 4 bases from V and 0 bases from J, with 11 bases between. For the CDR3, the DNA is TGTGCCAGCAGCTTTAGGACCAGCTCCTACGAGCAGTACTTC. Protein: CASSFRTSSYEQYF.

This clone has more than one count but fewer than ten. The rearrangement joins TRBV18 to TRBJ2-7; TRBD1 matches 7 bases. The CDR3 runs 15 residues. Unmatched junction bases numbered 5, after V lost 3 bases and J lost 0 bases. Germline V gene lookup returns CDR1 KGHSH and CDR2 LQKENI. In nucleotides, the CDR3 is TGTGCCAGCTCACCCCCGGGACAGACCTCCTACGAGCAGTACTTC. Its protein is CASSPPGQTSYEQYF.

The chain couples TRBV11-1 to TRBJ2-1, with 9 positions matching TRBD1. Germline V gene data show CDR1 as SGHAT and CDR2 as FQDESV (reference sequence). The CDR3 has 15 amino acids. The V gene end was trimmed by 4 bases and the J gene end by 5 bases; junction bases not matched to a gene: 6. The chain's CDR3 is CASSSNRGQNNEQFF. The CDR3 nucleotides are TGTGCCAGCAGCTCCAACAGGGGGCAAAACAATGAGCAGTTCTTC.

This clone has more than one count but fewer than ten. This chain connects TRBV7-2 to TRBJ2-2; D is unclear. The CDR3 sequence is 14 residues long. The germline CDR1 and CDR2 sequences are SGHTA and FQGNSA. Trimming took off 4 bases at V and 3 bases at J, with 9 bases between the two ends. CDR3 DNA sequence: TGTGCCAGCAGCTCCCGACCGGACACCGGGGAGCTGTTTTTT. Protein: CASSSRPDTGELFF.

This clone is medium-sized by share. The chain combines TRBV6-8 with TRBJ2-5; D is possibly TRBD1 (6 bases). CDR3 size: 13 residues. CDR1 and CDR2 (germline): MNHGY, SAAAGT. The germline V and J ends were trimmed by 6 bases and 5 bases, with 13 bases remaining between them. In DNA form, the CDR3 reads TGTGCCAGCAGGGGCAGGGGTTGGGAGACCCAGTACTTC. This gives the protein CASRGRGWETQYF.

The chain carries TRBV15 and TRBJ1-5; D perhaps matches TRBD1 (5 bases). Germline V gene data show CDR1 as LNHNV and CDR2 as YYDKDF (reference sequence). This CDR3 is 15 amino acids long. V was cut by 0 bases and J by 6 bases, with 12 bases left in between. For the CDR3, the DNA is TGTGCCACCAGCAGAGAGGGCAGGGCCTCTCAGCCCCAGCATTTT. It encodes CATSREGRASQPQHF. The full variable domain, completed using reference TRBV15 and TRBJ1-5, is DAMVIQNPRYQVTQFGKPVTLSCSQTLNHNVMYWYQQKSSQAPKLLFHYYDKDFNNEADTPDNFQSRRPNTSFCFLDIRSPGLGDTAMYLCATSREGRASQPQHFGDGTRLSIL.

The V call is TRBV11-3, the J call TRBJ2-5, with 11 nucleotides matching TRBD2. V lost 4 bases to trimming and J lost 3 bases; unmatched junction nucleotides: 1. This CDR3 has 14 residues. Germline assignment: CDR1 SGHNT and CDR2 YENEEA. In nucleotides, the CDR3 is TGTGCCAGCAGCTGGGGACTAGCGGAAGAGACCCAGTACTTC. Translation: CASSWGLAEETQYF.